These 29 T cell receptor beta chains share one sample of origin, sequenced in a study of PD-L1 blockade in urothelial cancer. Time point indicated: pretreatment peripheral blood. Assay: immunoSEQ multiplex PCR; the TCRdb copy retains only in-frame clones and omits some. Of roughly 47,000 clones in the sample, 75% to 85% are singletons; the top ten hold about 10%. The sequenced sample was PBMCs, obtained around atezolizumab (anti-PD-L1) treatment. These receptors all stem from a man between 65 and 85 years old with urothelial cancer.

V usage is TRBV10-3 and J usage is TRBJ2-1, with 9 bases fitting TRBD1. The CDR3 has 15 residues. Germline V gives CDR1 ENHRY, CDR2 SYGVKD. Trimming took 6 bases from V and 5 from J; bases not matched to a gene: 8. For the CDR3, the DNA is TGTGCCATCAGCCCTACAGGGGGCGGGAACAATGAGCAGTTCTTC. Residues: CAISPTGGGNNEQFF.

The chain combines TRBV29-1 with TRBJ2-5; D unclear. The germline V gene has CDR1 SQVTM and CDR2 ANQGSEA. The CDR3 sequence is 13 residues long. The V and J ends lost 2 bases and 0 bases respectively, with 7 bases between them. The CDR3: CSVERTDQETQYF. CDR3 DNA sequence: TGCAGCGTTGAAAGAACAGACCAAGAGACCCAGTACTTC.

CDR3 sequence: CAWTKLFRQETQYF. The CDR3 DNA sequence: TGTGCCTGGACCAAGCTCTTCCGTCAAGAGACCCAGTACTTC. The chain recombines TRBV30 with TRBJ2-5; no clear D gene. Germline assignment: CDR1 GTSNPN and CDR2 SVGIG (reference sequence). V was clipped by 4 bases and J by 2 bases, with 14 bases between them. The CDR3 extends over 14 amino acids.

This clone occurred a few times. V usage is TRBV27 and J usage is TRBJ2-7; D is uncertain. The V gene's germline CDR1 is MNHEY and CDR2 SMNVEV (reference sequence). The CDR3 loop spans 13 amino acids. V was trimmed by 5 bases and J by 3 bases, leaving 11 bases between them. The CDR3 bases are TGTGCCAGCAGTGCCCCTGGCCGCTACGAGCAGTACTTC. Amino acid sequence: CASSAPGRYEQYF.

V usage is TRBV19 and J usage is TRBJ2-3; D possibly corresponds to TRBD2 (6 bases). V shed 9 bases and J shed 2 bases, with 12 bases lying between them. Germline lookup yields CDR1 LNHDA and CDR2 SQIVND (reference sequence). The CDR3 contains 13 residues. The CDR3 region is CASGAGLTDTQYF. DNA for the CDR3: TGTGCCAGCGGGGCGGGACTCACAGATACGCAGTATTTT.

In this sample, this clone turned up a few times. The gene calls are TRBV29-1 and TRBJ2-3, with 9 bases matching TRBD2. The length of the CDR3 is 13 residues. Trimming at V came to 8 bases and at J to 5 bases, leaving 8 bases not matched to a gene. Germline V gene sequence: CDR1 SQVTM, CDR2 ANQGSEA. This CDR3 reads CSLELAGVDTQYF. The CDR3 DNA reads TGCAGCTTAGAGTTAGCGGGAGTAGATACGCAGTATTTT.

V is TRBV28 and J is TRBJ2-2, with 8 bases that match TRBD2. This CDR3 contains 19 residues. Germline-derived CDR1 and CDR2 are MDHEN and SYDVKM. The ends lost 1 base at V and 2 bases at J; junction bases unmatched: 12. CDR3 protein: CASSLSGGARPSNTGELFF. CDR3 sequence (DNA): TGTGCCAGCAGTTTATCGGGGGGGGCCAGACCCTCAAACACCGGGGAGCTGTTTTTT.

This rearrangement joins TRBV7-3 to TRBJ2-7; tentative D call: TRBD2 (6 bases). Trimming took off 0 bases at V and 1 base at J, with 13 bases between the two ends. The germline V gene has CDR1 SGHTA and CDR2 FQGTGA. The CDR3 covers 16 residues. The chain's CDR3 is CASSLTGGRESYEQYF. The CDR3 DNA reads TGTGCCAGCAGCTTAACGGGGGGACGGGAGTCCTACGAGCAGTACTTC.

The chain's CDR3 is CAWSGLAGTDTQYF. As DNA, the CDR3 is TGTGCCTGGAGTGGGCTAGCGGGTACAGATACGCAGTATTTT. The V and J genes are TRBV30 and TRBJ2-3, with 8 bases fitting TRBD2. CDR3 length: 14 amino acids. The germline V gene encodes CDR1 GTSNPN and CDR2 SVGIG (reference sequence). Trimming took 1 base from V and 3 from J; bases not matched to a gene: 3. The entire variable domain, with the rest obtained from reference TRBV30 and TRBJ2-3, is as follows: SQTIHQWPATLVQPVGSPLSLECTVEGTSNPNLYWYRQAAGRGLQLLFYSVGIGQISSEVPQNLSASRPQDRQFILSSKKLLLSDSGFYLCAWSGLAGTDTQYFGPGTRLTVL.

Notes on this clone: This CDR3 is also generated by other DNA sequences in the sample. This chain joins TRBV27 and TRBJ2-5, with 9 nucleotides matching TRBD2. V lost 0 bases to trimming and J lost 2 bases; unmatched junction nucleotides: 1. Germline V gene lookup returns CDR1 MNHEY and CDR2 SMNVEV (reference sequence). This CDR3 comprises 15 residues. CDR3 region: CASSLSLAGQETQYF. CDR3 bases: TGTGCCAGCAGTTTATCGCTAGCGGGGCAAGAGACCCAGTACTTC.

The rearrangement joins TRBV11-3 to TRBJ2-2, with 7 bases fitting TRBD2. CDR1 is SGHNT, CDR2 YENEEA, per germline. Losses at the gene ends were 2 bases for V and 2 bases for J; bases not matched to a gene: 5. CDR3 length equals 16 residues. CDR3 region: CASSLRASGNTGELFF. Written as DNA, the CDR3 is TGTGCCAGCAGCTTAAGGGCTAGCGGAAACACCGGGGAGCTGTTTTTT. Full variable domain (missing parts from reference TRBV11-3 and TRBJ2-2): EAGVVQSPRYKIIEKKQPVAFWCNPISGHNTLYWYLQNLGQGPELLIRYENEEAVDDSQLPKDRFSAERLKGVDSTLKIQPAELGDSAVYLCASSLRASGNTGELFFGEGSRLTVL.

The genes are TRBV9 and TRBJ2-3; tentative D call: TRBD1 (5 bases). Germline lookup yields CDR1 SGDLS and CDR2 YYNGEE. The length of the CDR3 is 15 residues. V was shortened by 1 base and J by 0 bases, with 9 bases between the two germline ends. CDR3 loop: CASSVSPGSTDTQYF. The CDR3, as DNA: TGTGCCAGCAGCGTATCGCCAGGGAGCACAGATACGCAGTATTTT.

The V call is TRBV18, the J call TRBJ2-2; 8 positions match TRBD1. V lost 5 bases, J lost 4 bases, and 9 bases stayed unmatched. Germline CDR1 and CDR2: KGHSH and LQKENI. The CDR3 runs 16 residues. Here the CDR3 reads CASSMTGARGTGELFF. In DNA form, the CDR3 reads TGTGCCAGCTCAATGACAGGGGCGCGAGGCACCGGGGAGCTGTTTTTT.

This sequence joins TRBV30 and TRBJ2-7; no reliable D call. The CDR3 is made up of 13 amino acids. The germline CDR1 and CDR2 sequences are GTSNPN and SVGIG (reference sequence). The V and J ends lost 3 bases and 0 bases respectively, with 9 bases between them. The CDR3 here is CAWRRPSSYEQYF. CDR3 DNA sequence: TGTGCCTGGAGGAGGCCTAGCTCCTACGAGCAGTACTTC.

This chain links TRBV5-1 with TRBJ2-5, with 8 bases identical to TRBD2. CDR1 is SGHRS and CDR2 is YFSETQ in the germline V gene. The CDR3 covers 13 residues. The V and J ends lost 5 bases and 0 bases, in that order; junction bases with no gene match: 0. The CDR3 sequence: CASRLADQETQYF. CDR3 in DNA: TGCGCCAGCAGACTAGCGGACCAAGAGACCCAGTACTTC.

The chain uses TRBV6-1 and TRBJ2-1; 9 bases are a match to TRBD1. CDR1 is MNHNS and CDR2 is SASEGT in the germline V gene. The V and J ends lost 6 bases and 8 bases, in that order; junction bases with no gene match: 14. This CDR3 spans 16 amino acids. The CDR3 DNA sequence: TGTGCCAGCAGGGAAAAATTAGGGACAGGGCACGATGAGCAGTTCTTC. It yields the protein CASREKLGTGHDEQFF.

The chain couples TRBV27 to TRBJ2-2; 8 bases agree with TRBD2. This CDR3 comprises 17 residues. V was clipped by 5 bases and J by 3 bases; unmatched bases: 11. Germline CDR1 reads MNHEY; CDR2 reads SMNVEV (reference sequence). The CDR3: CASSLTSGLGDTGELFF. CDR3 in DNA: TGTGCCAGCAGTCTAACTAGCGGCTTGGGGGACACCGGGGAGCTGTTTTTT.

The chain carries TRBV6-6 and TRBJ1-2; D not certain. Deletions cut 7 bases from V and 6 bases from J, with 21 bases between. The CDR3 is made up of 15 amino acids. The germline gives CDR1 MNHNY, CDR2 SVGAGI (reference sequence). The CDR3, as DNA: TGTGCCAGCACCGGCGCGGGGATCCCGGAGGATGGCTACACCTTC. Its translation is CASTGAGIPEDGYTF.

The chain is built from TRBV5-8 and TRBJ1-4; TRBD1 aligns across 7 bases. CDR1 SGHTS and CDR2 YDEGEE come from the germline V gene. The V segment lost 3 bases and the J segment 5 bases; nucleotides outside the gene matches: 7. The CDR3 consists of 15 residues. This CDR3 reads CASSSSVDRNEKLFF. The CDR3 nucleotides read TGTGCCAGCAGCTCGTCGGTGGACAGGAATGAAAAACTGTTTTTT. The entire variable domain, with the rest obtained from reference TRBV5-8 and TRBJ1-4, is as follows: EAGVTQSPTHLIKTRGQQATLRCSPISGHTSVYWYQQALGLGLQFLLWYDEGEERNRGNFPPRFSGRQFPNYSSELNVNALELEDSALYLCASSSSVDRNEKLFFGSGTQLSVL.

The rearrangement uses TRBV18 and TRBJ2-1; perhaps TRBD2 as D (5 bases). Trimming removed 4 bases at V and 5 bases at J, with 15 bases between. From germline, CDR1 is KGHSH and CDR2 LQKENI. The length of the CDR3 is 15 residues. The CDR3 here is CASSLEGLQDNEQFF. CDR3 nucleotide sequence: TGTGCCAGCTCACTAGAGGGCCTGCAGGACAATGAGCAGTTCTTC.

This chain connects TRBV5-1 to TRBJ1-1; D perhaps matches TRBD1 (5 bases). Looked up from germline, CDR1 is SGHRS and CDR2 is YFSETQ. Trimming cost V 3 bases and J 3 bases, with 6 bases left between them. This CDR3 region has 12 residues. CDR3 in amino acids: CASSWGDTEAFF. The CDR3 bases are TGCGCCAGCAGCTGGGGGGACACTGAAGCTTTCTTT.

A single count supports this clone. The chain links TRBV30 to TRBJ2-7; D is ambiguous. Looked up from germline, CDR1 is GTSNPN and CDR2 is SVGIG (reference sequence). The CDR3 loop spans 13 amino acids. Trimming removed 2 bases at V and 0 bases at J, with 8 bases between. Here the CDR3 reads CAWSPGISYEQYF. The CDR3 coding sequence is TGTGCCTGGAGTCCAGGAATCTCCTACGAGCAGTACTTC.

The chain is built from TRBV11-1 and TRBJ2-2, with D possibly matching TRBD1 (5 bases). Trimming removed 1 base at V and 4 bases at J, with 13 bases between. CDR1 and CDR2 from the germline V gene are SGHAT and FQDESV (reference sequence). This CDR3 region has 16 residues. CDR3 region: CASSLVARVPTGELFF. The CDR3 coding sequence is TGTGCCAGCAGCTTAGTTGCCAGGGTCCCCACCGGGGAGCTGTTTTTT. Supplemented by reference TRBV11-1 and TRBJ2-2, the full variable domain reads EAEVAQSPRYKITEKSQAVAFWCDPISGHATLYWYRQILGQGPELLVQFQDESVVDDSQLPKDRFSAERLKGVDSTLKIQPAELGDSAMYLCASSLVARVPTGELFFGEGSRLTVL.

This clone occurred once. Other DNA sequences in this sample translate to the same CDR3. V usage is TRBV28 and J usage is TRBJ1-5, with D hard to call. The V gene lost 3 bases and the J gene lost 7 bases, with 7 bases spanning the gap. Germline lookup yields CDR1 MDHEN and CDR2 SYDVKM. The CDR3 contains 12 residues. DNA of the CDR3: TGTGCCAGCAGTTTTAGTGTGCAGCCCCAGCATTTT. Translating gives CASSFSVQPQHF. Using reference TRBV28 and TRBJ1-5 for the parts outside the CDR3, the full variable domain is DVKVTQSSRYLVKRTGEKVFLECVQDMDHENMFWYRQDPGLGLRLIYFSYDVKMKEKGDIPEGYSVSREKKERFSLILESASTNQTSMYLCASSFSVQPQHFGDGTRLSIL.

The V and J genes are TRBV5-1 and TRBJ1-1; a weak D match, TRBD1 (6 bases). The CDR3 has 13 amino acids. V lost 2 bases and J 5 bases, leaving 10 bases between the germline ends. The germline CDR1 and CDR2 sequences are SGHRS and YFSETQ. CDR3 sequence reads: CASSFRGETEAFF. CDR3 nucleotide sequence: TGCGCCAGCAGCTTCAGGGGCGAGACTGAAGCTTTCTTT.

The CDR3 DNA follows: TGTGCCAGCAGCCCATACTCAACTAATGAAAAACTGTTTTTT. It specifies CASSPYSTNEKLFF. The chain couples TRBV7-9 to TRBJ1-4; D is unresolved. The CDR3 has 14 amino acids. Germline CDR1 reads SEHNR; CDR2 reads FQNEAQ (reference sequence). Between the trimmed V and J ends, which lost 5 bases and 0 bases, there was a span of 7 bases.

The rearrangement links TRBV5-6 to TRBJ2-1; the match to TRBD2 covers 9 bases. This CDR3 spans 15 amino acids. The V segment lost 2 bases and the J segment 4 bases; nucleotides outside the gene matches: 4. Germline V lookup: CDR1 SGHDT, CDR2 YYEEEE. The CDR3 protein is CASSLLLAGYNEQFF. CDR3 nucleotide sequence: TGTGCCAGCAGCTTATTGCTAGCGGGATACAATGAGCAGTTCTTC.

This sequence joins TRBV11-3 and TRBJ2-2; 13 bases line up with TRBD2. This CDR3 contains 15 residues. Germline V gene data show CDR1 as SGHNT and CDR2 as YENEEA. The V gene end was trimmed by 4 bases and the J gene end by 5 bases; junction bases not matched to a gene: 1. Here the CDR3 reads CASSSGLAGTGELFF. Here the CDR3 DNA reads TGTGCCAGCAGCTCGGGACTAGCGGGGACCGGGGAGCTGTTTTTT.

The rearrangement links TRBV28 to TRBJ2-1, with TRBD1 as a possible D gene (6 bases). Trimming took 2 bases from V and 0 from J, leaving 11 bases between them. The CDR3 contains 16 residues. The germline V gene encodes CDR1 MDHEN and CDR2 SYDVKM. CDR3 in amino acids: CASSLGTGSSYNEQFF. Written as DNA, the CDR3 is TGTGCCAGCAGTTTAGGAACAGGGAGCTCCTACAATGAGCAGTTCTTC.